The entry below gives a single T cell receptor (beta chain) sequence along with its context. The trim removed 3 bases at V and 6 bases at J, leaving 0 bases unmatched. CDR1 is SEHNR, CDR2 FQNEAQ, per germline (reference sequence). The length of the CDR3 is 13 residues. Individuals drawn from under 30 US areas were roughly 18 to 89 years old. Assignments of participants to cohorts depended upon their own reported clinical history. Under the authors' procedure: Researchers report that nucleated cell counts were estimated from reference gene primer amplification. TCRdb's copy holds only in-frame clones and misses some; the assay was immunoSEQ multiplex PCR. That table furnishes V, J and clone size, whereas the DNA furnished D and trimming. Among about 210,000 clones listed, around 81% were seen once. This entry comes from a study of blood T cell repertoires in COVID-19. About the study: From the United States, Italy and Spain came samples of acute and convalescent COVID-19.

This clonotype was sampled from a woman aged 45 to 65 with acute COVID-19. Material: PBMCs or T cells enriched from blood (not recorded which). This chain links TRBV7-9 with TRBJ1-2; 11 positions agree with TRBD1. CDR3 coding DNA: TGTGCCAGCAGCTTGGGACAGGGGGATGGCTACACCTTC. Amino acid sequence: CASSLGQGDGYTF.